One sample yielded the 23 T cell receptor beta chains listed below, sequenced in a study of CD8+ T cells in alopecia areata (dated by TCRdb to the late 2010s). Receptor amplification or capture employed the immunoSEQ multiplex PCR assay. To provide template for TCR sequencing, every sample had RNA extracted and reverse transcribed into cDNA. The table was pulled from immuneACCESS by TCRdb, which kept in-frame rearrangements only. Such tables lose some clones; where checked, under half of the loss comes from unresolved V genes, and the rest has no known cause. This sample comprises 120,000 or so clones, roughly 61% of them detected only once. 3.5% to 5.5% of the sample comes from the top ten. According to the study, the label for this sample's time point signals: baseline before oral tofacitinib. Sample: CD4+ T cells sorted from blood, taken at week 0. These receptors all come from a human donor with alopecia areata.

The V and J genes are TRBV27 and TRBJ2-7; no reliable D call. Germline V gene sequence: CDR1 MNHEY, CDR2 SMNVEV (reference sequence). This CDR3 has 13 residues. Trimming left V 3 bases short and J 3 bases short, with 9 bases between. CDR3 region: CASSFNSGYEQYF. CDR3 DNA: TGTGCCAGCAGTTTTAATTCAGGCTACGAGCAGTACTTC.

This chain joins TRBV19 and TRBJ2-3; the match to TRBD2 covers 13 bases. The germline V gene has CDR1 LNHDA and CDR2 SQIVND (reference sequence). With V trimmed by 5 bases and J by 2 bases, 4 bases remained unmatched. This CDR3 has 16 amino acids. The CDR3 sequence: CASSPGLAGHTDTQYF. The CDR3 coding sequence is TGTGCCAGTAGTCCGGGACTAGCGGGACACACAGATACGCAGTATTTT.

The CDR3 nucleotides are TGTGCCAGCAGCGTGAGTCCCGGGGACACTGAAGCTTTCTTT. This gives the protein CASSVSPGDTEAFF. The gene calls are TRBV9 and TRBJ1-1; D is ambiguous. Looked up from germline, CDR1 is SGDLS and CDR2 is YYNGEE. Trimming shortened V by 2 bases and J by 3 bases, and 11 bases separated the two germline ends. The CDR3 runs to 14 residues.

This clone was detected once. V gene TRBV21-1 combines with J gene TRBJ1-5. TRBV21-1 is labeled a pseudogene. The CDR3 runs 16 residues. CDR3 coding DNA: TGTGCCAGCAGCAAAAAGTCAGAGTATAGCAATCAGCCCCAGCATTTT. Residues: CASSKKSEYSNQPQHF.

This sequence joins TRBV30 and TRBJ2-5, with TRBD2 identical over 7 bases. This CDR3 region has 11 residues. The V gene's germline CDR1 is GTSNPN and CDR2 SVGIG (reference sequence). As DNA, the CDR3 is TGTGCTACTAGCGAGCAAGAGACCCAGTACTTC. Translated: CATSEQETQYF.

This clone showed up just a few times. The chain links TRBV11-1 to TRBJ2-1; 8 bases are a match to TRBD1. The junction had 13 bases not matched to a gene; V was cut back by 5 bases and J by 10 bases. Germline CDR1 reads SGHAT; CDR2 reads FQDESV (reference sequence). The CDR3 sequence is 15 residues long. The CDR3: CASSREGQVGSEQFF. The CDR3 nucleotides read TGTGCCAGCAGCAGAGAGGGACAGGTTGGGTCCGAGCAGTTCTTC. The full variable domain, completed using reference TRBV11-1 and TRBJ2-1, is EAEVAQSPRYKITEKSQAVAFWCDPISGHATLYWYRQILGQGPELLVQFQDESVVDDSQLPKDRFSAERLKGVDSTLKIQPAELGDSAMYLCASSREGQVGSEQFFGPGTRLTVL.

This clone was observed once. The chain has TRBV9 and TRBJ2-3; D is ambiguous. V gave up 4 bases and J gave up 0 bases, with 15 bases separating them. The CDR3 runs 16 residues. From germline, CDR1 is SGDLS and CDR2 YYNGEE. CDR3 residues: CASSPLGPPSTDTQYF. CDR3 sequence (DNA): TGTGCCAGCAGCCCCCTTGGGCCCCCAAGCACAGATACGCAGTATTTT. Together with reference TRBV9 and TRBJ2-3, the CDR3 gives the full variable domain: DSGVTQTPKHLITATGQRVTLRCSPRSGDLSVYWYQQSLDQGLQFLIQYYNGEERAKGNILERFSAQQFPDLHSELNLSSLELGDSALYFCASSPLGPPSTDTQYFGPGTRLTVL.

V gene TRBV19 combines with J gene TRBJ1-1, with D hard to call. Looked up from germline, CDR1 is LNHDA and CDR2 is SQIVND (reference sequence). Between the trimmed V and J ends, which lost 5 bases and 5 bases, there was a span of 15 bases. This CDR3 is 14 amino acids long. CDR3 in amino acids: CASSAYGVITEAFF. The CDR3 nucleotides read TGTGCCAGTAGTGCCTATGGAGTAATTACTGAAGCTTTCTTT.

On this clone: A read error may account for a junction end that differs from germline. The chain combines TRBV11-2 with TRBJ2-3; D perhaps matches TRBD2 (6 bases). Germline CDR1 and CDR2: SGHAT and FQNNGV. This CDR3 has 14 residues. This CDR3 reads CAGSLDWAGDTQYF. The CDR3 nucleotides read TGTGCCGGCAGCTTAGATTGGGCGGGGGATACGCAGTATTTT.

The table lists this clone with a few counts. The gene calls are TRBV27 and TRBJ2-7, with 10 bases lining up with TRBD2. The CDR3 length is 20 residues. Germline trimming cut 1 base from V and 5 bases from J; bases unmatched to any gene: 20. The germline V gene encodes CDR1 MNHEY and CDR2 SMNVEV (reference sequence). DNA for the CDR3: TGTGCCAGCAGTTTATACGGGGTGGTTCTAGCGGGGGTACGTGTCGACGAGCAGTACTTC. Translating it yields CASSLYGVVLAGVRVDEQYF.

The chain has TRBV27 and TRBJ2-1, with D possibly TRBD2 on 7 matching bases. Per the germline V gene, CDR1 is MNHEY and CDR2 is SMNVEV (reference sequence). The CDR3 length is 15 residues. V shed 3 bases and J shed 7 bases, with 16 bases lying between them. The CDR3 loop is CASSLGGRSVNEQFF. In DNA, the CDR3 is TGTGCCAGCAGTTTGGGGGGGCGCTCGGTTAATGAGCAGTTCTTC.

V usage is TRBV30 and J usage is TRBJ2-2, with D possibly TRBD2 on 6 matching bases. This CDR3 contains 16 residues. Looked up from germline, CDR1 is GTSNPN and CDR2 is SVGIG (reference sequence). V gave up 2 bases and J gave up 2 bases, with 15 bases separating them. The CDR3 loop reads CAWSKKLGGNTGELFF. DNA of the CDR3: TGTGCCTGGAGTAAAAAACTGGGGGGAAACACCGGGGAGCTGTTTTTT.

CDR3 in amino acids: CASSDRPGQADEQYF. The CDR3 coding sequence is TGCGCCAGCAGCGATCGACCGGGACAAGCTGACGAGCAGTACTTC. The chain recombines TRBV5-1 with TRBJ2-7; D might be TRBD1 (6 bases). Between the trimmed V and J ends, which lost 4 bases and 5 bases, there was a span of 19 bases. Germline assignment: CDR1 SGHRS and CDR2 YFSETQ. The CDR3 runs to 15 residues. The whole variable domain, filled in from reference TRBV5-1 and TRBJ2-7, reads KAGVTQTPRYLIKTRGQQVTLSCSPISGHRSVSWYQQTPGQGLQFLFEYFSETQRNKGNFPGRFSGRQFSNSRSEMNVSTLELGDSALYLCASSDRPGQADEQYFGPGTRLTVT.

This CDR3 is CASSLATGRETQYF. Here the CDR3 DNA reads TGTGCCAGCAGCTTAGCTACAGGGCGGGAGACCCAGTACTTC. The rearrangement joins TRBV7-2 to TRBJ2-5, with D perhaps TRBD1 (6 bases). The CDR3 loop spans 14 amino acids. Germline loops: CDR1 SGHTA, CDR2 FQGNSA. Trimming cost V 0 bases and J 5 bases, with 10 bases left between them. The whole variable domain, filled in from reference TRBV7-2 and TRBJ2-5, reads GAGVSQSPSNKVTEKGKDVELRCDPISGHTALYWYRQSLGQGLEFLIYFQGNSAPDKSGLPSDRFSAERTGGSVSTLTIQRTQQEDSAVYLCASSLATGRETQYFGPGTRLLVL.

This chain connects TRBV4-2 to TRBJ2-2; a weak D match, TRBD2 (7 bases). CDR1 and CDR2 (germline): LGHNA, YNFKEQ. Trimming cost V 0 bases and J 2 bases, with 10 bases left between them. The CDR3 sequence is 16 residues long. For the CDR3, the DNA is TGTGCCAGCAGCCAAGAGGGGGGGCTTAACACCGGGGAGCTGTTTTTT. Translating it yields CASSQEGGLNTGELFF.

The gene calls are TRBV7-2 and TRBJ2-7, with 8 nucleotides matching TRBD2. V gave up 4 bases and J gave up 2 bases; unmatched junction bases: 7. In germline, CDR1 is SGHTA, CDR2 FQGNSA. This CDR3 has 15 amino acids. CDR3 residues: CASSSRRGDTYEQYF. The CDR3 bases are TGTGCCAGCAGCTCGAGGCGGGGGGATACCTACGAGCAGTACTTC.

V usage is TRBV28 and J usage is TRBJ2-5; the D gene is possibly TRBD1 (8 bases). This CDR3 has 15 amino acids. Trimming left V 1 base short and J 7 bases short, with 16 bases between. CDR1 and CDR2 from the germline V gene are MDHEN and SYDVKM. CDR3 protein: CASSLFGQGGGTQYF. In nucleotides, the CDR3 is TGTGCCAGCAGTTTATTTGGACAGGGAGGGGGGACCCAGTACTTC.

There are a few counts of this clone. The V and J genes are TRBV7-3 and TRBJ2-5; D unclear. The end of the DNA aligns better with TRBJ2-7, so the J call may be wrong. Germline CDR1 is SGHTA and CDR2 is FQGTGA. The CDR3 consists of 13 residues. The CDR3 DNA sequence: TGTGCCAGCAGCTTAACGGAAGGGTACGAGCAGTACTTC. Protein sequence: CASSLTEGYEQYF.

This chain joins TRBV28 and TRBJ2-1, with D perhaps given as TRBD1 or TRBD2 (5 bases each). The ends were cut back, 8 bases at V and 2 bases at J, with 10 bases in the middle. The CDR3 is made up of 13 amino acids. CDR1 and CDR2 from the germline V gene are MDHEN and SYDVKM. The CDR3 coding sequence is TGTGCCAGCGGGACGGCGACCTACAATGAGCAGTTCTTC. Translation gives CASGTATYNEQFF.

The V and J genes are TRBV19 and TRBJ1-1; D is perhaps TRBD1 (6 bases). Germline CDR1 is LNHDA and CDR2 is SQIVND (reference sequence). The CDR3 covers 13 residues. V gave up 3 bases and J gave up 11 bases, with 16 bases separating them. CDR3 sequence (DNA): TGTGCCAGTAGTATGAGGACAGTAGGGGCGGCTTTCTTT. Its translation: CASSMRTVGAAFF.

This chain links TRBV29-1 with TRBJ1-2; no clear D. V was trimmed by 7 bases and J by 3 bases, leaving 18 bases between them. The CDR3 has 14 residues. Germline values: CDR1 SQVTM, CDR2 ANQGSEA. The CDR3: CSAGGGGKDYGYTF. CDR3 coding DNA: TGCAGCGCGGGAGGTGGAGGGAAGGACTATGGCTACACCTTC.

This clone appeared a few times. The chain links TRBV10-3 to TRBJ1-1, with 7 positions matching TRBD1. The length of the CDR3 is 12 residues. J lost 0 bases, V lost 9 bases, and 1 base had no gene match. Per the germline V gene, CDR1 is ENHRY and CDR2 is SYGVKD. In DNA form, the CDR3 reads TGTGCCATAGGGACAGTGAACACTGAAGCTTTCTTT. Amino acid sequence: CAIGTVNTEAFF.

CDR3 region: CASSTQGRHEQYF. DNA of the CDR3: TGTGCCAGCAGCACACAGGGGAGGCACGAGCAGTACTTC. V usage is TRBV7-9 and J usage is TRBJ2-7, with D possibly being TRBD1 (7 bases). The CDR3 is made up of 13 amino acids. CDR1 is SEHNR, CDR2 FQNEAQ, per germline (reference sequence). V was pared by 5 bases and J by 5 bases, with 13 bases between.